One T cell receptor beta chain is described in this entry. The source of the sample is a study of blood T cell repertoires in COVID-19. Looking at the study overall: Sources were T cells, B-cell-depleted T cells, or PBMCs; the material itself was cDNA or gDNA.

In the study's own analysis: It was from reference gene primer amplification that nucleated cell counts were estimated. Assay: immunoSEQ multiplex PCR; the TCRdb copy retains only in-frame clones and omits some. V, J and clone size reflect that table, while D and trimming were determined from the DNA. The table lists roughly 250,000 clones, 85% to 90% of them singletons. Per the germline V gene, CDR1 is SGHVS and CDR2 is FQNEAQ. This CDR3 has 16 amino acids. The V and J ends lost 4 bases and 4 bases, in that order; junction bases with no gene match: 10. Enrolled through a virtual design, the participants were between roughly 18 and 95 years of age and came from some 25 US areas.

This sequence originates from a man aged 35 to 55 who had recovered from COVID-19. J is TRBJ2-3 and V is TRBV7-8; the match to TRBD2 covers 8 bases. Sequenced: PBMCs or T cells enriched from blood (not recorded which). The CDR3 DNA sequence: TGTGCCAGCAGCTCCCTAGGTCTAGCGGGCCCAGATACGCAGTATTTT. This encodes CASSSLGLAGPDTQYF.